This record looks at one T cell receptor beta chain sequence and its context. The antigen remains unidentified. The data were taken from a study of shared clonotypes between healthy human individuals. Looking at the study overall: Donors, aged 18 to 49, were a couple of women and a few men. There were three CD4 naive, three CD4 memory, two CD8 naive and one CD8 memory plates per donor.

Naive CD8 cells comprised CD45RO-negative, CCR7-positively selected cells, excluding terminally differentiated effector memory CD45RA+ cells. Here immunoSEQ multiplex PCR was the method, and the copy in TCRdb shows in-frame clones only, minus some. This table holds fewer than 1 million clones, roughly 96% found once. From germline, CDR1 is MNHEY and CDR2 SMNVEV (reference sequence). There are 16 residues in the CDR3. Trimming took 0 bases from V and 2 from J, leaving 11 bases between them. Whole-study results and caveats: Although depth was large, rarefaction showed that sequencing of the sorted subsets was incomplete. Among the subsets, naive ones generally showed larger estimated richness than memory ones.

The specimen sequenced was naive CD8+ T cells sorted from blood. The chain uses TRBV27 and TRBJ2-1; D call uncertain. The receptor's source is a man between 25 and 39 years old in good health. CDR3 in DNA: TGTGCCAGCAGTTTATCGGCAATGGCCCCCTACAATGAGCAGTTCTTC. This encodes CASSLSAMAPYNEQFF.